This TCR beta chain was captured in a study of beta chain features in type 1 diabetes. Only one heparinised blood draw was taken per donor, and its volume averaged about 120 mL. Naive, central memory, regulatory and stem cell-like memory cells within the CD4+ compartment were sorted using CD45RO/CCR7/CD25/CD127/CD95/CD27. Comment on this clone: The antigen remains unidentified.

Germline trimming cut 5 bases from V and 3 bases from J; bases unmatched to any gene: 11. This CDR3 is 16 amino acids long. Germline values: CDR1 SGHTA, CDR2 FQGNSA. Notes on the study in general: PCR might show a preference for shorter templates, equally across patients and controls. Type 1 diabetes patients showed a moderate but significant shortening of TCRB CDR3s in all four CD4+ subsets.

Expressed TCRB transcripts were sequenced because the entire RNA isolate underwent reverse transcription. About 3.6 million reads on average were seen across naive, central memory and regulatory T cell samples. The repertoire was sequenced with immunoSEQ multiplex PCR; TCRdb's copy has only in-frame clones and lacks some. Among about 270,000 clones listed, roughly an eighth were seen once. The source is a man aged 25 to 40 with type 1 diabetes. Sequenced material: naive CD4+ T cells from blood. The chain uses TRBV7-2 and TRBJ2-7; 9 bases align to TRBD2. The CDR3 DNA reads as TGTGCCAGCAGCCCCGCTAGCGGGATGGGCCACTACGAGCAGTACTTC. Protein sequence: CASSPASGMGHYEQYF.